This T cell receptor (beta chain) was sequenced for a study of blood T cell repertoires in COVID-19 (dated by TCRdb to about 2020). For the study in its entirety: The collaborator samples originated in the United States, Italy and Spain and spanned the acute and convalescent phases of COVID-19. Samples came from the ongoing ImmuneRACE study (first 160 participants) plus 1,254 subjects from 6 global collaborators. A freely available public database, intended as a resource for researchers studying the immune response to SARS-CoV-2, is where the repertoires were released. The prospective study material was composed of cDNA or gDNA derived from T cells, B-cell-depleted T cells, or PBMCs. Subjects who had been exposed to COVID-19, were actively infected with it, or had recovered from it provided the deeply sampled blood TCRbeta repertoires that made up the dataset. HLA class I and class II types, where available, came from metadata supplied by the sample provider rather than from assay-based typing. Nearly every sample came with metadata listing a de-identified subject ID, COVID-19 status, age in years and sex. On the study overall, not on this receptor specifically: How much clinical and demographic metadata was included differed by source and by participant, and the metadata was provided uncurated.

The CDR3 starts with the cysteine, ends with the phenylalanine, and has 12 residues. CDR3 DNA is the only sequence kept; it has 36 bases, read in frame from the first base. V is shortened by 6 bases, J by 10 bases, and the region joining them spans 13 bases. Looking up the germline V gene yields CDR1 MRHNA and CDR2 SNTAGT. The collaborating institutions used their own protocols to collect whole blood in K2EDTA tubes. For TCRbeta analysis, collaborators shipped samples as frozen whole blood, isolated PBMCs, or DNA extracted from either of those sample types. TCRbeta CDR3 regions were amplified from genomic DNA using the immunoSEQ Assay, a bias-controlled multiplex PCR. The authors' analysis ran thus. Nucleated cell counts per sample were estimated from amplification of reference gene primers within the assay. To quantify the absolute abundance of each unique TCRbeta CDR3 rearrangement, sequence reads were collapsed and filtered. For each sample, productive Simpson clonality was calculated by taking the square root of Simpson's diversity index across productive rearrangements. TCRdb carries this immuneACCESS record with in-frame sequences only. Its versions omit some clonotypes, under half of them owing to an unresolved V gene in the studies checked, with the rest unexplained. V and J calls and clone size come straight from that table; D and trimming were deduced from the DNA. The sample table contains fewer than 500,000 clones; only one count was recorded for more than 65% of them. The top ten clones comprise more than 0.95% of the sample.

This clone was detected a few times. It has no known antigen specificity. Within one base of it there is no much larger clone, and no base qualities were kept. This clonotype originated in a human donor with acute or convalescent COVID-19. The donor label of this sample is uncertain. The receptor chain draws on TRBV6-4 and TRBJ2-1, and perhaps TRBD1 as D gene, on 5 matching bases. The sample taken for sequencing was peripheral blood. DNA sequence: TGTGCCAGCAGCAACCAGGGATTCGAGCAGTTCTTC. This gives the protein CASSNQGFEQFF.